This TCR beta chain comes out of a study of T cells expressing NK-cell markers. Background on the study: Investigators obtained TCR beta repertoires from sorted CD3+CD56+NKG2C+, CD3+CD56+NKG2C- and CD3+CD56-NKG2C+ T cells.

5'RACE template switching with UMIs produced the TCR beta cDNA. One entry per CDR3 protein, without DNA, is what TCRdb gives after re-calling the 5' RACE reads. This repertoire includes about 390,000 distinct CDR3 sequences. The CDR3 consists of 13 residues. This receptor was taken from a woman aged 50 to 60 in good health. The V gene is TRBV12-3 or TRBV12-4, the J gene TRBJ1-1. Sequences were obtained from blood T cells: a sorted CD56 or NKG2C T cell subset, CD4+ or CD8+ T cells, or bulk PBMC T cells (not recorded which). The CDR3 region is CASSLELWDWAFF.